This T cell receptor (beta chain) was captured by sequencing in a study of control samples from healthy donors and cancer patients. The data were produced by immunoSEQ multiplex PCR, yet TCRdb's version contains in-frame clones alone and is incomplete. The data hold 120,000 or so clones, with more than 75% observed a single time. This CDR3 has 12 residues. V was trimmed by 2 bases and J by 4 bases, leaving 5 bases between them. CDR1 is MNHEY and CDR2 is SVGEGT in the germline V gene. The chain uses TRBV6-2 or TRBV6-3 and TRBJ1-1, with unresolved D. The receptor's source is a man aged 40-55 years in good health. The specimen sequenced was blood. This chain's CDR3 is CASSYAVTEAFF. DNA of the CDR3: TGTGCCAGCAGTTACGCGGTCACTGAAGCTTTCTTT.